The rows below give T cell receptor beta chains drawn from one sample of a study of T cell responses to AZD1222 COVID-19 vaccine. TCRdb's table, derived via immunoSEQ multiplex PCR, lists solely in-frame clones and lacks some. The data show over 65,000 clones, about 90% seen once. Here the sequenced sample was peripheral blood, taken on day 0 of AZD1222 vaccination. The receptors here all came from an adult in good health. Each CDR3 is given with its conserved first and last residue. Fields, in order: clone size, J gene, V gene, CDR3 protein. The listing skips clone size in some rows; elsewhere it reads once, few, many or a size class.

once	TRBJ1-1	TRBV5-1	CASSRTDMNTEAFF
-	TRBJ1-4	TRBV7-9	CASSHTQGAGEKLFF
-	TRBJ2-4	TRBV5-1	CASSFDRGAAKNIQYF
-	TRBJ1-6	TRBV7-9	CASSLVSSPLHF
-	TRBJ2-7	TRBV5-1	CASSVEGLPQGEQYF
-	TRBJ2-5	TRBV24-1	CATSDVSGSQYF
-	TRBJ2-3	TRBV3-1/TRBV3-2	CASSQGGLARDTQYF
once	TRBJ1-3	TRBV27	CAASWDRWDTIYF
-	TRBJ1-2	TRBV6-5	CASTLQSGGDYGYTF
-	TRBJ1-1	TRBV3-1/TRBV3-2	CASSQLRATEAFF
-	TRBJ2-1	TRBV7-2	CASSYRDLSSYNEQFF
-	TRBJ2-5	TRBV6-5	CASSYARGGRETQYF
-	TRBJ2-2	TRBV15	CATSRALAGVTGELFF
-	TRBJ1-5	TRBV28	CASSPPQAYQPQHF
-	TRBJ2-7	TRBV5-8	CASSPPRTEILSYEQYF
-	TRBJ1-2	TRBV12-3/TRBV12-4	CASQGYPNYGYTF
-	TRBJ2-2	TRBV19	CASSRQGAPGELFF
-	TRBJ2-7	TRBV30	CAWSGLAYEQYF
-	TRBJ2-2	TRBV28	CASSFLGVPGELFF
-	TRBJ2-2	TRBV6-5	CASSTVRGGGELFF
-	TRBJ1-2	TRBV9	CASSVGGTGFGYTF
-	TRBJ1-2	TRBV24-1	CATSDALDRTNYGYTF
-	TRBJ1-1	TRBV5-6	CASSWGQNTEAFF
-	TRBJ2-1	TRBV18	CASSPGRQGGDKQFF
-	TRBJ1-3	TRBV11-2	CASSLDRAAGNTIYF